This T cell receptor beta chain was captured in a study of blood T cell repertoires in COVID-19. Trimming stripped 1 base from V and 3 bases from J, with 13 bases between. The CDR3 has 16 amino acids. Germline assignment: CDR1 KGHDR and CDR2 SFDVKD. In the study's own analysis: For nucleated cells, counts were estimated from reference gene primer amplification. Only in-frame clones appear in the TCRdb table, and some are missing; sequencing was by immunoSEQ multiplex PCR. V and J calls and clone size are copied from that table; D and trimming were computed from the DNA. The sample holds 200,000 to 300,000 clones; around 92% are singletons and the top ten take just over 2.5%.

The TCR sequence derives from a person between 18 and 35 years old with COVID-19, enrolled during active disease. The chain joins TRBV24-1 to TRBJ2-3; possibly TRBD2 for D (6 bases). Sequencing was done on a sample of peripheral blood. The CDR3 DNA reads TGTGCCACCAGTGATTTTCGGCTAGCGAAAACAGATACGCAGTATTTT. It codes for CATSDFRLAKTDTQYF.